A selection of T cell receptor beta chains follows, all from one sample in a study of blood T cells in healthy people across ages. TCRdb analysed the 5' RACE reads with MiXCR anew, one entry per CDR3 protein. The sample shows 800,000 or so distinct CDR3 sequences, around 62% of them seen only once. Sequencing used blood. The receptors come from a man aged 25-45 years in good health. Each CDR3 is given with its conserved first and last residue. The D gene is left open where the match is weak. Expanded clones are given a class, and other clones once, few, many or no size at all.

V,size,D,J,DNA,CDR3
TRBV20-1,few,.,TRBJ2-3,TGCAGTGCTAGGGTTTTCCGAAAATTCACAGATACGCAGTATTTT,CSARVFRKFTDTQYF
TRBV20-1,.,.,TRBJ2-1,TGCAGTGCTAGGAGATCATATGGGTCTCGTGAGCAGTTCTTC,CSARRSYGSREQFF
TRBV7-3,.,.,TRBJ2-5,TGTGCCAGCAGCTTAAGTCCTAAGGAGACCCAGTACTTC,CASSLSPKETQYF
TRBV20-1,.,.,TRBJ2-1,TGCAGTGCTAGAGAAGTCCCTGAGCAGTTCTTC,CSAREVPEQFF
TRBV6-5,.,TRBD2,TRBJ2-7,TGTGCCAGCAGTTACAATAGCGGGCTCTACGAGCAGTACTTC,CASSYNSGLYEQYF
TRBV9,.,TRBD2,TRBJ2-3,TGTGCCAGCAACCTAGCGGGGGGGCCCGGAGATACGCAGTATTTT,CASNLAGGPGDTQYF
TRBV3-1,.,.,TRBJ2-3,TGTGCCAGCAGCCCCCTGTGGGAAGCGCACGGAGATACGCAGTATTTT,CASSPLWEAHGDTQYF
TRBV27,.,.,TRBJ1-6,TGTGCCAGCAGTTTATCGAGGGCAGTGTCACCCCTCCACTTT,CASSLSRAVSPLHF
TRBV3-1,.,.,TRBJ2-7,TGTGCCAGCAGCCAAGCTAGGGACTACGAGCAGTACTTC,CASSQARDYEQYF
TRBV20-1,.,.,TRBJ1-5,TGCAGTGCTAGTGGGAAAGGGGGTAACAATCAGCCCCAGCATTTT,CSASGKGGNNQPQHF
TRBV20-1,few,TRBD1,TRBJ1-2,TGCAGTGCTAGACAGGGGGAAACTCGCTACACCTTC,CSARQGETRYTF
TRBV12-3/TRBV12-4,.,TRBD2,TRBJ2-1,TGTGCCAGCAGTTTATTTGGCGGGGGGGCTGTGAATGAGCAGTTCTTC,CASSLFGGGAVNEQFF
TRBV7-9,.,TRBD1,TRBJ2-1,TGTGCCAGCAGGGGACAGGTCCTCTCCTACAATGAGCAGTTCTTC,CASRGQVLSYNEQFF
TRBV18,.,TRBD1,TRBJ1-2,TGTGCCAGCTCACCACCGACAGGGTCCTATGGCTACACCTTC,CASSPPTGSYGYTF
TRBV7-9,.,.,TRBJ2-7,TGTGCCAGCAGCTTAGTCAACGGCGAGCAGTACTTC,CASSLVNGEQYF
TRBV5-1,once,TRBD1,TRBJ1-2,TGCGCCAGCAGCCTGGAAAGGACAGGCTTCTATGGCTACACCTTC,CASSLERTGFYGYTF
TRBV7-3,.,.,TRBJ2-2,TGTGCCAGCAGCTCCTCCTCAGAGAACACCGGGGAGCTGTTTTTT,CASSSSSENTGELFF
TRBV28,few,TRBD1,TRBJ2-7,TGTGCCAGCAGTTTCTCATATCGCACAGGGGTAATTTCCTACGAGCAGTACTTC,CASSFSYRTGVISYEQYF
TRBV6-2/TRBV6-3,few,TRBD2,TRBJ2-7,TGTGCCAGCACCTTGGGACTAGCGGGGGAGAGCTCCTACGAGCAGTACTTC,CASTLGLAGESSYEQYF
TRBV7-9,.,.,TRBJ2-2,TGTGCCAGCAGCGTGGTAGGGATCGGGGAGCTGTTTTTT,CASSVVGIGELFF
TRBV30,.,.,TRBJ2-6,TGTGCCTGGAGCGACGATTTTGGGGCCAACGTCCTGACTTTC,CAWSDDFGANVLTF
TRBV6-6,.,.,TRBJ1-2,TGTGCCAGCACCGGACCCTCTGGCTACACCTTC,CASTGPSGYTF
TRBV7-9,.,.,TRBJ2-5,TGTGCCAGCAGCTTAAGCCCGTCCCAAGAGACCCAGTACTTC,CASSLSPSQETQYF
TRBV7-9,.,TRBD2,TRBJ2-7,TGTGCCAGCAGCCTCCTGGGCGGGGGTGTTAACGAGCAGTACTTC,CASSLLGGGVNEQYF
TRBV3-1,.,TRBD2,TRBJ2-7,TGTGCCAGCAGCCAAGAAAAAGGGCTAGCGGGGGTATTCAATGAGCAGTACTTC,CASSQEKGLAGVFNEQYF
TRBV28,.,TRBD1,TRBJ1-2,TGTGCCAGCAGTTTAAGGAGAGGGACAGTCTATGGCTACACCTTC,CASSLRRGTVYGYTF
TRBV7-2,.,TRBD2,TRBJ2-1,TGTGCCAGCAGCGTACGGGCGGCTAGCGGGGGGAATGAGCAGTTCTTC,CASSVRAASGGNEQFF
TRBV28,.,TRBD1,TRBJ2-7,TGTGCCAGCAGTTCCGCCTCCGGGACAGGGGGCTTTAGAGGACCCGAGCAGTACTTC,CASSSASGTGGFRGPEQYF
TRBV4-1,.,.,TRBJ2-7,TGCGCCAGCAGCCACCCACAGGGATCCTCCTACGAGCAGTACTTC,CASSHPQGSSYEQYF
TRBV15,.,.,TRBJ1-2,TGTGCCACCAGCAGAGATCAGGGAAACTATGGCTACACCTTC,CATSRDQGNYGYTF
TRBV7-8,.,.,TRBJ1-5,TGTGCCAGCAGCTTAAGTAGGGTTCAGCCCCAGCATTTT,CASSLSRVQPQHF
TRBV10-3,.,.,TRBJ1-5,TGTGCCATCAGCGCCGGACTGGGCAATCAGCCCCAGCATTTT,CAISAGLGNQPQHF
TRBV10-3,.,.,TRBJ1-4,TGTGCCATCAGTGAAGGGAAGGAAAAACTGTTTTTT,CAISEGKEKLFF
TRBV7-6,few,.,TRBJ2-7,TGTGCCAGCAGCTTAGTTGGAGCCGACAGCGGCTACGAGCAGTACTTC,CASSLVGADSGYEQYF
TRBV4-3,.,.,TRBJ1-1,TGCGCCAGCAGCCAAGAGATCAGTGCTCTTGAAGCTTTCTTT,CASSQEISALEAFF
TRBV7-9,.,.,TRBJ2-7,TGTGCCAGCAGCTTAGAGCGAGGGTCGGTCGAGCAGTACTTC,CASSLERGSVEQYF
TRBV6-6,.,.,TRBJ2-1,TGTGCCAGTACCACCGTCTACAATGAGCAGTTCTTC,CASTTVYNEQFF